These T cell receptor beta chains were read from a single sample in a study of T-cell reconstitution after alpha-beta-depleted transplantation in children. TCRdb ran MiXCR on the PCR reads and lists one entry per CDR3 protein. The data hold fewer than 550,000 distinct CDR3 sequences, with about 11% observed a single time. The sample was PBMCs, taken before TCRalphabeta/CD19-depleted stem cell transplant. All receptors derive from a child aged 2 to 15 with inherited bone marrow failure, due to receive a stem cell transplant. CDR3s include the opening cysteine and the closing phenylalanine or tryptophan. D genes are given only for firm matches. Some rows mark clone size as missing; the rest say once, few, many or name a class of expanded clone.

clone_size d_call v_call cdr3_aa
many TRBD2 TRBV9 CASSDPARSGGIGTGELFF
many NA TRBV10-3 CAISERVGPQPQHF
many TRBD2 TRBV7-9 CASSGTSGVTDTQYF
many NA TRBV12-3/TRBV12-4 CASSPYRLGGNYGYTF
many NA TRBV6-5 CASSWDTAYEQYF
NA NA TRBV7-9 CASSREGGGYEQYF
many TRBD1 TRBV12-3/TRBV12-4 CASSFGQGGYEQYF
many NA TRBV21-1 CASSEAENTGELFF
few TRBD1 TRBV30 CAWRASIWDREPRGYEQYF
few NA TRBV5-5 CASSLEGSSQETQYF
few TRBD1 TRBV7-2 CASSWTGGAREKLFF
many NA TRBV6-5 CASSYLDTQYF
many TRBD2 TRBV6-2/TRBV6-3 CASRDLADTDTQYF
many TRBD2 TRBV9 CASSVGTSGRTDTQYF
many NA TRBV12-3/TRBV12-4 CASSFRVPNTEAFF
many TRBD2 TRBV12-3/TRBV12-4 CASSPLAGGLGELFF
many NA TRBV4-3 CASSQGRETAYEQYF
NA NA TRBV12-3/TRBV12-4 CASLSPAETQYF
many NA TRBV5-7 CASSPVYGTGELFF
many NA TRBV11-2 CASSFQGAYGYTF